This record looks at one TCR beta chain sequence and its context. Its specificity is not known. The data belong to a study of T cell repertoires in cytomegalovirus infection. Study details: In public TCR beta signatures, there were indications of both CMV infection and matching HLA type. Findings and limits, study-wide: The cumulative frequency of public TCR beta families distinguished individuals who carried CMV together with the relevant HLA. Ex vivo responses were dominated by HLA-C-restricted CMV-specific TCR beta clonotypes.

This CDR3 region has 19 residues. Trimming at V came to 7 bases and at J to 1 base, leaving 16 bases not matched to a gene. Looked up from germline, CDR1 is LNHDA and CDR2 is SQIVND (reference sequence). TCRdb re-derived calls from the reads in MiXCR, one entry per CDR3 protein. The sample records some 400,000 distinct CDR3 sequences, 15% to 20% being singletons. This receptor was identified in a human donor in good health (CMV status not recorded). Some clones in this sample may be carry-over from other donors' samples. This chain links TRBV19 with TRBJ2-5, with 12 nucleotides matching TRBD2. The specimen was PBMCs. CDR3 in DNA: TGTGCCAGTACCCCGCCGAGACTAGCGGGGGTTTCCCGCCAAGAGACCCAGTACTTC. This gives the protein CASTPPRLAGVSRQETQYF.